These 10 T cell receptor beta chains originate from one sample sequenced in a study of control samples from healthy donors and cancer patients. Sequenced by immunoSEQ multiplex PCR; TCRdb stores in-frame clones only, minus some. The table records some 120,000 clones, approximately 93% of them present only once. The source material was blood. The receptors were sampled from a man aged 25-45 years in good health.

The chain carries TRBV15 and TRBJ1-1; possibly TRBD1 for D (6 bases). This CDR3 is 15 amino acids long. V lost 5 bases, J lost 1 base, and 14 bases lay in between. Germline V gene data show CDR1 as LNHNV and CDR2 as YYDKDF (reference sequence). CDR3 in amino acids: CATSSERDKNTEAFF. CDR3 nucleotide sequence: TGTGCCACCAGCTCAGAGCGGGACAAGAACACTGAAGCTTTCTTT. The variable domain in full, completed from reference TRBV15 and TRBJ1-1, reads DAMVIQNPRYQVTQFGKPVTLSCSQTLNHNVMYWYQQKSSQAPKLLFHYYDKDFNNEADTPDNFQSRRPNTSFCFLDIRSPGLGDTAMYLCATSSERDKNTEAFFGQGTRLTVV.

The rearrangement joins TRBV7-9 to TRBJ2-7; 8 positions agree with TRBD1. Germline trimming cut 2 bases from V and 5 bases from J; bases unmatched to any gene: 5. CDR3 length: 14 residues. Germline CDR1 is SEHNR and CDR2 is FQNEAQ (reference sequence). CDR3 sequence: CASSLLQGANEQYF. DNA of the CDR3: TGTGCCAGCAGCTTACTCCAGGGGGCCAACGAGCAGTACTTC.

The gene calls are TRBV30 and TRBJ1-1; D not certain. This CDR3 region has 16 residues. Germline CDR1 and CDR2: GTSNPN and SVGIG (reference sequence). Trimming shortened V by 3 bases and J by 1 base, and 18 bases separated the two germline ends. The CDR3 DNA reads TGTGCCTGGAGGCCCAACCATTTGGTCCCGAACACTGAAGCTTTCTTT. It yields the protein CAWRPNHLVPNTEAFF.

This chain links TRBV6-4 with TRBJ2-3; a weak D match, TRBD1 (5 bases). V was pared by 4 bases and J by 6 bases, with 11 bases between. Germline V CDR1 and CDR2: MRHNA, SNTAGT. The CDR3 spans 13 residues. CDR3 nucleotide sequence: TGTGCCAGCAGTGCCCGGACATTGGATACGCAGTATTTT. This codes for CASSARTLDTQYF.

The V and J genes are TRBV11-2 and TRBJ1-3; TRBD1 is a possible D gene (5 bases). The CDR3 is made up of 15 amino acids. From germline, CDR1 is SGHAT and CDR2 FQNNGV. Trimming pared 5 bases from V and 0 bases from J, leaving 11 bases between. Here the CDR3 DNA reads TGTGCCAGCAGCGCAGGGCCAAGCTCTGGAAACACCATATATTTT. As protein: CASSAGPSSGNTIYF.

This sequence joins TRBV7-2 and TRBJ1-1, with 7 positions matching TRBD1. Germline CDR1 reads SGHTA; CDR2 reads FQGNSA. The V segment lost 0 bases and the J segment 4 bases; nucleotides outside the gene matches: 8. The CDR3 length is 16 residues. In DNA form, the CDR3 reads TGTGCCAGCAGCTTAGCTTCAGCAGGGACAGCCACTGAAGCTTTCTTT. Amino acids: CASSLASAGTATEAFF.

V is TRBV6-2 or TRBV6-3 and J is TRBJ1-6; 8 nucleotides align to TRBD1. Germline lookup yields CDR1 MNHEY and CDR2 SVGEGT. CDR3 length: 18 residues. The J segment lost 0 bases and the V segment lost 6 bases, leaving 10 bases of the junction unmatched. CDR3 sequence reads: CASSWRTGSSSYNSPLHF. The CDR3 bases are TGTGCCAGCAGCTGGAGGACAGGGTCAAGCTCCTATAATTCACCCCTCCACTTT.

In DNA, the CDR3 is TGTGCCAGCAGTGCCGCACGGCCCGGGACAGGGAATGAGCAGTTCTTC. Translation: CASSAARPGTGNEQFF. V and J are TRBV6-1 and TRBJ2-1; TRBD1 matches 9 bases. Germline trimming cut 4 bases from V and 7 bases from J; bases unmatched to any gene: 11. Germline lookup yields CDR1 MNHNS and CDR2 SASEGT. The CDR3 loop spans 16 amino acids.

The J gene is TRBJ1-5, the V gene TRBV6-5, with 9 bases identical to TRBD1. The CDR3 is made up of 14 amino acids. With V trimmed by 8 bases and J by 3 bases, 5 bases remained unmatched. Germline CDR1 reads MNHEY; CDR2 reads SVGAGI. The CDR3 sequence is CASGDRVNNQPQHF. As DNA, the CDR3 is TGTGCCAGCGGGGACAGGGTGAACAATCAGCCCCAGCATTTT.

The genes are TRBV5-1 and TRBJ2-3; D is ambiguous. Per germline, CDR1 SGHRS and CDR2 YFSETQ. V was clipped by 4 bases and J by 1 base, with 16 bases between them. CDR3 length equals 16 residues. DNA for the CDR3: TGCGCCAGCAGCGCCAGTAAAGGGCCTGGCACAGATACGCAGTATTTT. Translated, it gives CASSASKGPGTDTQYF.